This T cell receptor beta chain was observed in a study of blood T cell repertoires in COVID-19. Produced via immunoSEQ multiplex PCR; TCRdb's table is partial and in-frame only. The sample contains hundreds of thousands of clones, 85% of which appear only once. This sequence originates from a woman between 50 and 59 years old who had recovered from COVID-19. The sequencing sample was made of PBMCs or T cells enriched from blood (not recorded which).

The CDR3 sequence is CATQGFEETQYF. The CDR3 bases are TGTGCCACCCAGGGGTTTGAAGAGACCCAGTACTTC. The V gene is TRBV28, the J gene TRBJ2-5; D is possibly TRBD1 (6 bases). V lost 10 bases and J 3 bases, leaving 12 bases between the germline ends. CDR3 length equals 12 residues. CDR1 and CDR2 from the germline V gene are MDHEN and SYDVKM.